This T cell receptor beta chain was profiled in a study of blood T cell repertoires in COVID-19. Whole-study context: Sites across the United States, Italy and Spain contributed samples from acute and convalescent COVID-19. Sample material is recorded as cDNA or gDNA derived from T cells, B-cell-depleted T cells, or PBMCs.

The ends were cut back, 0 bases at V and 7 bases at J, with 19 bases in the middle. The germline CDR1 and CDR2 sequences are SGHDT and YYEEEE. The CDR3 runs 16 residues. As processed by the authors: Reference gene primers were amplified, and this amplification served to estimate nucleated cell counts. Sequencing used immunoSEQ multiplex PCR; TCRdb keeps in-frame clones, though not all of them. V and J calls and clone size are given by that table; D and trimming were obtained from the DNA. This sample carries 110,000 or so clones, around 85% of them seen once, and the ten largest clones take more than 5%.

This sequence was found in a woman in her sixties with COVID-19, enrolled during active disease. The chain joins TRBV5-6 to TRBJ1-2; D is unresolved. Sequencing was performed on peripheral blood. CDR3 DNA: TGTGCCAGCAGCTTGGTGCAGGTCGGGGTTGTGGCTGGCTACACCTTC. Its translation is CASSLVQVGVVAGYTF.